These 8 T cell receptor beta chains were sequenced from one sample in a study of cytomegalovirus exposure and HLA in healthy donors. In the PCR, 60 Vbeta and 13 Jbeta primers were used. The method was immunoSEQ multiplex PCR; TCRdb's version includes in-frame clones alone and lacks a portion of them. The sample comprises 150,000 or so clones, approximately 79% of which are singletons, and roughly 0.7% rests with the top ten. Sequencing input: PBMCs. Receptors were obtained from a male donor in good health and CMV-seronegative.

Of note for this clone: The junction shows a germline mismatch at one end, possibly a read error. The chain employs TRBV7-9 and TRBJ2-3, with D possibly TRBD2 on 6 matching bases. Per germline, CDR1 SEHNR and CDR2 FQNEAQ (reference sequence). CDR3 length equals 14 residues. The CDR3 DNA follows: TGTTCCAGCAGCTCCCGGGAGTCCACAGATACGCAGTATTTT. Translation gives CSSSSRESTDTQYF.

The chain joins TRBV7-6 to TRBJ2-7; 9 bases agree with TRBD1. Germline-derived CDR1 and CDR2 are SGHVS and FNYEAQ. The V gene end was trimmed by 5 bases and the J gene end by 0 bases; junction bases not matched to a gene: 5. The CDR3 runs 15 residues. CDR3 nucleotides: TGTGCCAGCAGCCAGGGGACAGGGAGCTCCTACGAGCAGTACTTC. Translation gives CASSQGTGSSYEQYF.

CDR3 sequence (DNA): TGTGCCACCAGCAGAGGGAGGACTAGCGGTGATGAGCAGTTCTTC. As protein: CATSRGRTSGDEQFF. The chain links TRBV15 to TRBJ2-1; 10 bases align to TRBD2. V dropped 1 base and J dropped 8; count of bases not matched to a gene: 5. CDR3 length: 15 amino acids. Germline assignment: CDR1 LNHNV and CDR2 YYDKDF (reference sequence).

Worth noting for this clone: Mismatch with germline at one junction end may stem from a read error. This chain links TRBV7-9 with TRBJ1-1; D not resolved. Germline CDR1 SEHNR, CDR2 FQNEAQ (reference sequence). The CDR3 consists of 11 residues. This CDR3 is CSSSVNTEAFF. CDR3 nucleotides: TGTTCCAGCAGCGTAAACACTGAAGCTTTCTTT.

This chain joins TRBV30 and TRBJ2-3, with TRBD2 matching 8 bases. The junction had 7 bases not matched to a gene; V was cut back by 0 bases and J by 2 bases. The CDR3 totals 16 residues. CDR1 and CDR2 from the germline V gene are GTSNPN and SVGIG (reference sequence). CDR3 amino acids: CAWSVAIAGTTDTQYF. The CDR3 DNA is TGTGCCTGGAGTGTAGCGATAGCGGGGACCACAGATACGCAGTATTTT.

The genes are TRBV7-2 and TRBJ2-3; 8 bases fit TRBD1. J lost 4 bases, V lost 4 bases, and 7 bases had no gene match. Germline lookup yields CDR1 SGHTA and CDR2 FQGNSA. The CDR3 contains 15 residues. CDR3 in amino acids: CASSSRTQGADTQYF. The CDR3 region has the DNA TGTGCCAGCAGCTCCCGGACACAGGGGGCAGATACGCAGTATTTT.

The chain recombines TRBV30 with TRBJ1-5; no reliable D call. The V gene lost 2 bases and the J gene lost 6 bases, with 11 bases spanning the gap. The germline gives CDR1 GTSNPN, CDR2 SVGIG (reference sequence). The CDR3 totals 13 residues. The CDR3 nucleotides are TGTGCCTGGAGTTCTGGGTCAGGTCAGCCCCAGCATTTT. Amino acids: CAWSSGSGQPQHF.

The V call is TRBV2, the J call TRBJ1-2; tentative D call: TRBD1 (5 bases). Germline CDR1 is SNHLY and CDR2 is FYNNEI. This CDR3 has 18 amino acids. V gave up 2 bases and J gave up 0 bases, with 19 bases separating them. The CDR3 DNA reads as TGTGCCAGCAGTGAATCCCCCGTTTGGAGGGGCACTAACTATGGCTACACCTTC. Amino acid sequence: CASSESPVWRGTNYGYTF.